Listed below are T cell receptor beta chains from one sample, sequenced in a study of T cell clonotyping in hematopoietic cell transplantation. Data came from immunoSEQ multiplex PCR; TCRdb stores just in-frame clones and leaves some out. This sample carries more than 65,000 clones, 94% of them seen once, and the ten largest clones take 1.5% to 2%. Sequencing was carried out using peripheral blood mononuclear cells. The receptors shown here come from a man aged 50-59 years in good health. Some clones in this sample may be carry-over from other donors' samples. The CDR3 runs from the conserved cysteine through the conserved F or W. The D gene is left open where the match is weak. Expanded clones are given a class, and other clones once, few, many or no size at all.

cdr3_nt: TGTGCCAGCAGCTTTAGGAGTCTGCCTGAAGCTTTCTTT
cdr3_aa: CASSFRSLPEAFF
v_call: TRBV5-6
j_call: TRBJ1-1
d_call: .
clone_size: .

cdr3_nt: TGCGCCAGCAGCCAAGAAGGACTAGCGGTGAGCTCCTACAATGAGCAGTTCTTC
cdr3_aa: CASSQEGLAVSSYNEQFF
v_call: TRBV4-1
j_call: TRBJ2-1
d_call: TRBD2
clone_size: .

cdr3_nt: TGCAGCGTTGTTGTGGGAGGCACCGGGGAGCTGTTTTTT
cdr3_aa: CSVVVGGTGELFF
v_call: TRBV29-1
j_call: TRBJ2-2
d_call: .
clone_size: once

cdr3_nt: TGTGCCAGCATGGGCGGGGCAGGGGTGTCCTACGAGCAGTACTTC
cdr3_aa: CASMGGAGVSYEQYF
v_call: TRBV2
j_call: TRBJ2-7
d_call: .
clone_size: .

cdr3_nt: TGTGCCAGCAGTTACTCGGCGACAGGGAGAGATGAAAAACTGTTTTTT
cdr3_aa: CASSYSATGRDEKLFF
v_call: TRBV6-5
j_call: TRBJ1-4
d_call: TRBD1
clone_size: .

cdr3_nt: TGTGCCAGCAGCCCGCGCTATGATCAGCCCCAGCATTTT
cdr3_aa: CASSPRYDQPQHF
v_call: TRBV9
j_call: TRBJ1-5
d_call: .
clone_size: .

cdr3_nt: TGTGCCAGCAGTGAAATGTTAGCGGTGAACACCGGGGAGCTGTTTTTT
cdr3_aa: CASSEMLAVNTGELFF
v_call: TRBV2
j_call: TRBJ2-2
d_call: .
clone_size: .

cdr3_nt: TGTGCCAGCAGTCTACGTGCTAGCGGGAGTAACAATGAGCAGTTCTTC
cdr3_aa: CASSLRASGSNNEQFF
v_call: TRBV27
j_call: TRBJ2-1
d_call: TRBD2
clone_size: .

cdr3_nt: TGTGCCAGCAGCGTGACCGGGACAGTCTACGAGCAGTACTTC
cdr3_aa: CASSVTGTVYEQYF
v_call: TRBV28
j_call: TRBJ2-7
d_call: TRBD1
clone_size: .

cdr3_nt: TGTGCCAGCAGGCGCGGGAGAGGGTCCTACGAGCAGTACTTC
cdr3_aa: CASRRGRGSYEQYF
v_call: TRBV28
j_call: TRBJ2-7
d_call: TRBD2
clone_size: .

cdr3_nt: TGCGCCAGCAGCCAAGTCGCGACAGGGAACGAGCAGTACTTC
cdr3_aa: CASSQVATGNEQYF
v_call: TRBV4-1
j_call: TRBJ2-7
d_call: TRBD1
clone_size: .

cdr3_nt: TGTGCCAGCAGCTTAGGTGGAGGGCGAGAGACCCAGTACTTC
cdr3_aa: CASSLGGGRETQYF
v_call: TRBV7-9
j_call: TRBJ2-5
d_call: .
clone_size: .

cdr3_nt: TGTGCCAGCGCCGTGCGGGGGGCAGGGGAGACCCAGTACTTC
cdr3_aa: CASAVRGAGETQYF
v_call: TRBV27
j_call: TRBJ2-5
d_call: TRBD2
clone_size: .

cdr3_nt: TGCGCCAGCAGGGAGGACTACTCCATCGGGGAGACCCAGTACTTC
cdr3_aa: CASREDYSIGETQYF
v_call: TRBV10-2
j_call: TRBJ2-5
d_call: .
clone_size: .

cdr3_nt: TGTGCCAGCAGCTTAGCGGGCGGGACGGGCACAGATACGCAGTATTTT
cdr3_aa: CASSLAGGTGTDTQYF
v_call: TRBV7-8
j_call: TRBJ2-3
d_call: .
clone_size: .

cdr3_nt: TGTGCCAGCAGCAACCAATTTCAAGAGACCCAGTACTTC
cdr3_aa: CASSNQFQETQYF
v_call: TRBV9
j_call: TRBJ2-5
d_call: .
clone_size: .

cdr3_nt: TGTGCCACCAGCACGGACAGGGGGTTTAATCAGCCCCAGCATTTT
cdr3_aa: CATSTDRGFNQPQHF
v_call: TRBV15
j_call: TRBJ1-5
d_call: TRBD1
clone_size: .

cdr3_nt: TGCGCCAGCAGGCCGCACTGGGTGGGACAGGGCGGCACTGAAGCTTTCTTT
cdr3_aa: CASRPHWVGQGGTEAFF
v_call: TRBV5-1
j_call: TRBJ1-1
d_call: TRBD1
clone_size: .

cdr3_nt: TGTGCCAGCAGCTTGGACAGCCCAACTAATGAAAAACTGTTTTTT
cdr3_aa: CASSLDSPTNEKLFF
v_call: TRBV5-8
j_call: TRBJ1-4
d_call: .
clone_size: .

cdr3_nt: TGTGCCAGCAGCCCGGTGGTCGGGGAGAACACTGAAGCTTTCTTT
cdr3_aa: CASSPVVGENTEAFF
v_call: TRBV5-4
j_call: TRBJ1-1
d_call: .
clone_size: .

cdr3_nt: TGTGCCAGCAGCTCCCGGACTAGCGGGACACGGTATGAGCAGTTCTTC
cdr3_aa: CASSSRTSGTRYEQFF
v_call: TRBV7-2
j_call: TRBJ2-1
d_call: TRBD2
clone_size: .

cdr3_nt: TGTGCCAGCAGTTTCCGGGGAGGGGATCAGCCCCAGCATTTT
cdr3_aa: CASSFRGGDQPQHF
v_call: TRBV27
j_call: TRBJ1-5
d_call: .
clone_size: .

cdr3_nt: TGTGCCAGCAGTGACCCCGGGACAGGGAGGGATACGCAGTATTTT
cdr3_aa: CASSDPGTGRDTQYF
v_call: TRBV6-1
j_call: TRBJ2-3
d_call: TRBD1
clone_size: .

cdr3_nt: TGTGCCAGCAGTTCTCTAGCGGGGGTCGCGAACACCGGGGAGCTGTTTTTT
cdr3_aa: CASSSLAGVANTGELFF
v_call: TRBV28
j_call: TRBJ2-2
d_call: TRBD2
clone_size: .

cdr3_nt: TGTGCCAGTAACTCCCTCGGTACTGAGCAGTTCTTC
cdr3_aa: CASNSLGTEQFF
v_call: TRBV19
j_call: TRBJ2-1
d_call: .
clone_size: .

cdr3_nt: TGTGCCAGCAGCGCGGGACTAGCGGGATTCGAGCAGTACTTC
cdr3_aa: CASSAGLAGFEQYF
v_call: TRBV28
j_call: TRBJ2-7
d_call: TRBD2
clone_size: .

cdr3_nt: TGTGCCAGCAGCGTCCATGAGGGGGTAACTGGCTACACCTTC
cdr3_aa: CASSVHEGVTGYTF
v_call: TRBV9
j_call: TRBJ1-2
d_call: .
clone_size: .

cdr3_nt: TGTGCCTGGAGTCCCCCGGGACAGGGGAATTCACCCCTCCACTTT
cdr3_aa: CAWSPPGQGNSPLHF
v_call: TRBV30
j_call: TRBJ1-6
d_call: TRBD1
clone_size: once

cdr3_nt: TGTGCCAGTAGTATTGCCCCCGACACCAATCAGCCCCAGCATTTT
cdr3_aa: CASSIAPDTNQPQHF
v_call: TRBV19
j_call: TRBJ1-5
d_call: .
clone_size: .

cdr3_nt: TGTGCCAGCAGCCAAGATAGGCCTAGCGAACGCACAGATACGCAGTATTTT
cdr3_aa: CASSQDRPSERTDTQYF
v_call: TRBV14
j_call: TRBJ2-3
d_call: .
clone_size: .

cdr3_nt: TGTGCCAGCAGTGGGGACAGGGTTGGGGAGACCCAGTACTTC
cdr3_aa: CASSGDRVGETQYF
v_call: TRBV2
j_call: TRBJ2-5
d_call: TRBD1
clone_size: .

cdr3_nt: TGTGCCATCAGTGAGTCGGGATTGAACATTCAGTACTTC
cdr3_aa: CAISESGLNIQYF
v_call: TRBV10-3
j_call: TRBJ2-4
d_call: .
clone_size: .

cdr3_nt: TGTGCCAGTTCTGGCGGGAGATACGAGCAGTACTTC
cdr3_aa: CASSGGRYEQYF
v_call: TRBV6-6
j_call: TRBJ2-7
d_call: TRBD2
clone_size: .

cdr3_nt: TGTGCCAGCAGTGAGGAGGGACAGGGACGGAACGAGCAGTACTTC
cdr3_aa: CASSEEGQGRNEQYF
v_call: TRBV25-1
j_call: TRBJ2-7
d_call: TRBD1
clone_size: .

cdr3_nt: TGTGCCAGCAGCTCGGGACAGGGTTTTCTAGGCGTTAATACCGGGGAGCTGTTTTTT
cdr3_aa: CASSSGQGFLGVNTGELFF
v_call: TRBV11-3
j_call: TRBJ2-2
d_call: TRBD1
clone_size: .